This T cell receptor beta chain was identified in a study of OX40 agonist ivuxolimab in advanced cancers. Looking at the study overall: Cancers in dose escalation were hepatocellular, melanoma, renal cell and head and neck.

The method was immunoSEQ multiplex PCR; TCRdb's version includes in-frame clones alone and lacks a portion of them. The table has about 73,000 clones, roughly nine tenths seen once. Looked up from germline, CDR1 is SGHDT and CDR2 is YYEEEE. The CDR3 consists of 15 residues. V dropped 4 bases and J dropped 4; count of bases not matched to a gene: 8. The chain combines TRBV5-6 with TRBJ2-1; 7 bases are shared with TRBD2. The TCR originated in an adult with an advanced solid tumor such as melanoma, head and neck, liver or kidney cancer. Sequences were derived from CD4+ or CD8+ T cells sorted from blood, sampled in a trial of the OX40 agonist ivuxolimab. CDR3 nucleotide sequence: TGTGCCAGCAGCCCGATGCGGGGGAGTTACAATGAGCAGTTCTTC. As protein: CASSPMRGSYNEQFF.